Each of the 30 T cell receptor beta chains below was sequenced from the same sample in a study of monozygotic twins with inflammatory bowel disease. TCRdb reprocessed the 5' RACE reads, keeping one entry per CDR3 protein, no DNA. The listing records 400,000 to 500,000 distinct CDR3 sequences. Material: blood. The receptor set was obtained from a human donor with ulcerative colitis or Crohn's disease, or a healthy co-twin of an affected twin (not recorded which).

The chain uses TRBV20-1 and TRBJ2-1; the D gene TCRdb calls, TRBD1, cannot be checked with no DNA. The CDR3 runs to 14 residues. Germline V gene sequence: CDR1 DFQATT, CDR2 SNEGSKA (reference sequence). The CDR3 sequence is CSAFPGTGGNEQFF.

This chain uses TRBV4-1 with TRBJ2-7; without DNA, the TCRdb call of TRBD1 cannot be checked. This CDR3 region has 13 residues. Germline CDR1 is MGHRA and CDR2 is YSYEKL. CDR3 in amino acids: CASSPGVVFEQYF.

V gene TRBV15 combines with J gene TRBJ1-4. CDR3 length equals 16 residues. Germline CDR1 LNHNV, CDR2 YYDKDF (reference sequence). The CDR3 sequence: CATSRGAAATNEKLFF.

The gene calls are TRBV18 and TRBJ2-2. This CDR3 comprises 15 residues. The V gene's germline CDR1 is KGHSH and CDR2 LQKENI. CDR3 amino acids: CASSPIGQNTGELFF.

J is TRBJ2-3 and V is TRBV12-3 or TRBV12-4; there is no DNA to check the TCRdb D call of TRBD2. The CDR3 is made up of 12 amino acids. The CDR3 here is CASSPRTSGRYF.

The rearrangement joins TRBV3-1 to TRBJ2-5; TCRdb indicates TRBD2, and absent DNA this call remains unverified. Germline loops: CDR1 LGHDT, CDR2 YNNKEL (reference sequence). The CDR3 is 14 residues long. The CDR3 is CASSSRTAWETQYF.

The chain's CDR3 is CASSSDSGGGELFF. This rearrangement joins TRBV12-3 or TRBV12-4 to TRBJ2-2. This CDR3 spans 14 amino acids.

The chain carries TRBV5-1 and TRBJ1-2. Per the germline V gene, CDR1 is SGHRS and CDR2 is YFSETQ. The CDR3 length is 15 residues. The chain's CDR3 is CASSLGATTSGGYTF.

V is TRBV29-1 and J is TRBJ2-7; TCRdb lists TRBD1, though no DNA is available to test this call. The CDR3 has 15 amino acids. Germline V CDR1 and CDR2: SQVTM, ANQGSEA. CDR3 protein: CSVVKLRDRSYEQYF.

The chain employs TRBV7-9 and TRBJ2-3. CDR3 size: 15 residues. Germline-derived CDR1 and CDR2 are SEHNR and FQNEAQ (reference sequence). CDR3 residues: CASSLVGASTDTQYF.

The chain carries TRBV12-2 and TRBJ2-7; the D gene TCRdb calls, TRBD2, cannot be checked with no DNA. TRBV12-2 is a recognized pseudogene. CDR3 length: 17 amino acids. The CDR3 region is CASRLEGVALASYEQYF.

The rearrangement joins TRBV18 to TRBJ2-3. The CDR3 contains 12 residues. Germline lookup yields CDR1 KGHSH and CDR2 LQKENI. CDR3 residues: CASSPQEHTQYF.

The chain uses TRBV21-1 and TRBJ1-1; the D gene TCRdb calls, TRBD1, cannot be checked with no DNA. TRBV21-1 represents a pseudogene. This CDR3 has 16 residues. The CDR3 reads CASSKEGRERNTEAFF.

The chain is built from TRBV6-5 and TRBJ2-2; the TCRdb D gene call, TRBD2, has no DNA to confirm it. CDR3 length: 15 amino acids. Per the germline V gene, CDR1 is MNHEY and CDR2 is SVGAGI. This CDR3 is CASSTSGRHTGELFF.

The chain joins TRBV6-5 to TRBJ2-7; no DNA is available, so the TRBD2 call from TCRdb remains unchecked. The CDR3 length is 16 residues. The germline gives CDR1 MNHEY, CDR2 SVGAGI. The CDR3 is CASSYSWGPLAYEQYF.

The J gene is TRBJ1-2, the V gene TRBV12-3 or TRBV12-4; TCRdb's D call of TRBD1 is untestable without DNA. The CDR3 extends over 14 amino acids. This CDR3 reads CASSRQGVAEGYTF.

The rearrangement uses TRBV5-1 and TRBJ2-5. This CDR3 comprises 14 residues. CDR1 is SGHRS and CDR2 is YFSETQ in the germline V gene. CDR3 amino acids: CASSLSGNQETQYF.

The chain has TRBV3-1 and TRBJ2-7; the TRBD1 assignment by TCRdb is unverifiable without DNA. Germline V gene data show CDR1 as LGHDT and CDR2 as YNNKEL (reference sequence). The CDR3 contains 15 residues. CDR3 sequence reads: CASSQGDREWDEQYF.

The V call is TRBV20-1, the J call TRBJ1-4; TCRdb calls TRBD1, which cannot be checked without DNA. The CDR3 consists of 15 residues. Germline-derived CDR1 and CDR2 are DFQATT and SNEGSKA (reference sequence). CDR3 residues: CSARGTGQGVEKLFF.

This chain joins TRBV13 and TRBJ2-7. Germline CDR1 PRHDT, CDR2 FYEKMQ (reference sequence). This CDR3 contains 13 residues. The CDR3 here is CASSLVVVGEQYF.

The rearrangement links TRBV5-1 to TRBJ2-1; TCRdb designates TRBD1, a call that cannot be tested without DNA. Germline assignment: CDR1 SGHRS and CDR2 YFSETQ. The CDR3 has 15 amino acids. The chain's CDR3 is CASSLAPGQYNEQFF.

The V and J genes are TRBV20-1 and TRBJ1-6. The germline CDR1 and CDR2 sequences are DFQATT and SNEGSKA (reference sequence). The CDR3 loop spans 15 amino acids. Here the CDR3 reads CSARGLSSNNSPLHF.

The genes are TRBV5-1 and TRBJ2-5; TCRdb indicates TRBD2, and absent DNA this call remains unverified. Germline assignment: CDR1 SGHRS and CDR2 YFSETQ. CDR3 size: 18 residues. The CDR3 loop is CASSFRLAGGRYQETQYF.

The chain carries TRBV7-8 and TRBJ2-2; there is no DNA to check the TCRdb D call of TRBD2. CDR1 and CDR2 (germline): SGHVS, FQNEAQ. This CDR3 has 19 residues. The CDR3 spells CASSLALSWSSGLTGELFF.

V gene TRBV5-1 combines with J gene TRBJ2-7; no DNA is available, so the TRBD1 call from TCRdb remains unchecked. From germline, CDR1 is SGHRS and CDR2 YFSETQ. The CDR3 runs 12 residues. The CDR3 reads CASSLETGLEYF.

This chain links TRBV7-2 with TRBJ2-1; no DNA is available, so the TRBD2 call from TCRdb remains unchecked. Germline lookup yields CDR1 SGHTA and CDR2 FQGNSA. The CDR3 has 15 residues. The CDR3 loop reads CASRVKGGGADEQFF.

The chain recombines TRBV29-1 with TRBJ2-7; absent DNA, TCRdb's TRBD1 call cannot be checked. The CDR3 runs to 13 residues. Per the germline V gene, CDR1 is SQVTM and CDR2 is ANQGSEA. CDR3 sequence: CSVEDHAGQEQYF.

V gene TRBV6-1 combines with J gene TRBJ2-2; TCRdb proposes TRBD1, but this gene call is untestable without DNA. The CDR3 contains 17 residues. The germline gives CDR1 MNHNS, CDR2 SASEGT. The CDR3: CASSHRSRGRGTGELFF.

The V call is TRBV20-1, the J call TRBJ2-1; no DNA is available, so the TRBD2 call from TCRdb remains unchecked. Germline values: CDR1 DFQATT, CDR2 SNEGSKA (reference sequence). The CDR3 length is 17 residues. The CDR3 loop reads CSVPSGRAFSSYNEQFF.

CDR3 loop: CAWSFGGTNYGYTF. The rearrangement uses TRBV30 and TRBJ1-2. CDR3 length equals 14 residues. The germline V gene has CDR1 GTSNPN and CDR2 SVGIG (reference sequence).